This T cell receptor (beta chain) derives from a study of cytomegalovirus exposure and HLA in healthy donors. Study-wide results and caveats: A missense DCLRE1C variant was associated with V- and J-gene trimming of TCR beta chains in a later analysis, and an independent cohort replicated the association. With further analysis later on, most CMV-associated TCR beta chains appeared HLA-restricted.

PCR used 60 Vbeta primers and 13 Jbeta primers. In the source study's methods: An analysis that came later counted some 85 million unique TCR beta chains, around 10 million shared. Sequencing used immunoSEQ multiplex PCR; TCRdb keeps in-frame clones, though not all of them. That table is the source of V, J and clone size, and D and trimming were worked out from the DNA. The sample contains roughly 200,000 clones, just over 75% of which appear only once. In the case of this clone: Antigen specificity is unknown.

This cohort consisted of healthy bone marrow donors. J gave up 8 bases and V 5 bases, and 4 bases lay outside the gene matches. Germline CDR1 reads SEHNR; CDR2 reads FQNEAQ (reference sequence). This CDR3 region has 13 residues. This clonotype was obtained from a woman in her sixties in good health and CMV-seropositive. J is TRBJ1-2 and V is TRBV7-9; 11 bases match TRBD1. The sample consisted of PBMCs. The CDR3 DNA sequence: TGTGCCAGCAGCGGCCGGACAGGGGGCGGCTACACCTTC. Its protein product is CASSGRTGGGYTF.